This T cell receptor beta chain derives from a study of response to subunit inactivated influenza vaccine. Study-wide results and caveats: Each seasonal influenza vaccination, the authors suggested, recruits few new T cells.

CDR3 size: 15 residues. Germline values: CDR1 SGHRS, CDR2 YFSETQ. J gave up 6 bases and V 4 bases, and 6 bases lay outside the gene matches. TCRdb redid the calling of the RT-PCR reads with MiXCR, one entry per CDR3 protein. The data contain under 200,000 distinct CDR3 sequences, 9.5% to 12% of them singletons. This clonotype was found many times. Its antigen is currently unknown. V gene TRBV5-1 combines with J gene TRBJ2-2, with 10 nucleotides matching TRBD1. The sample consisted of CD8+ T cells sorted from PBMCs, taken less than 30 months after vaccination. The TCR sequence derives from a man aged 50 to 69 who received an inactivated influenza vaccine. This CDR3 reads CASSPWDRGAGELFF. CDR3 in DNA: TGCGCCAGCAGCCCCTGGGACAGGGGCGCCGGGGAGCTGTTTTTT.